This T cell receptor beta chain was documented in a study of blood T cell repertoires in COVID-19. Looking at the study overall: Specimens from acute and convalescent COVID-19 originated in the United States, Italy and Spain. Sources were T cells, B-cell-depleted T cells, or PBMCs; the material itself was cDNA or gDNA.

The assay was immunoSEQ multiplex PCR, and TCRdb's table has in-frame clones only and misses some. The sample records some 500,000 clones, about 88% being singletons. The clonotype originates from a woman aged 45-60 years with COVID-19, enrolled during active disease. The specimen sequenced was peripheral blood.

The CDR3: CASSPQRQGVYGYTF. The CDR3, as DNA: TGTGCCAGCAGCCCCCAAAGACAGGGTGTCTATGGCTACACCTTC. The genes are TRBV7-2 and TRBJ1-2; 7 nucleotides match TRBD1. Germline V gene sequence: CDR1 SGHTA, CDR2 FQGNSA. With V trimmed by 5 bases and J by 4 bases, 10 bases remained unmatched. The length of the CDR3 is 15 residues.